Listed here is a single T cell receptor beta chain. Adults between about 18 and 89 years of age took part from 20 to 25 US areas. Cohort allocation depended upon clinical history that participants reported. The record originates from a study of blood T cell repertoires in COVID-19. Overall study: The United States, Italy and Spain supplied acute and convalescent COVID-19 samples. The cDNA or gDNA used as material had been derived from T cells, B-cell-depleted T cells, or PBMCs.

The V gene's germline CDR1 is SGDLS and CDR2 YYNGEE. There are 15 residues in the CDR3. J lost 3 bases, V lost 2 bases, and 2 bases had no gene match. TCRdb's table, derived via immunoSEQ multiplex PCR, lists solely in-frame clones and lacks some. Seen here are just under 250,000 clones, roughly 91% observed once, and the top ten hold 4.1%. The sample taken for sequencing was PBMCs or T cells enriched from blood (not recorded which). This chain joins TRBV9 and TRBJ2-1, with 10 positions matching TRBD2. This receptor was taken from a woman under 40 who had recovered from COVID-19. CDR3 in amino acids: CASSVSGGGYNEQFF. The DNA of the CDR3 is TGTGCCAGCAGCGTCAGCGGGGGGGGCTACAATGAGCAGTTCTTC.